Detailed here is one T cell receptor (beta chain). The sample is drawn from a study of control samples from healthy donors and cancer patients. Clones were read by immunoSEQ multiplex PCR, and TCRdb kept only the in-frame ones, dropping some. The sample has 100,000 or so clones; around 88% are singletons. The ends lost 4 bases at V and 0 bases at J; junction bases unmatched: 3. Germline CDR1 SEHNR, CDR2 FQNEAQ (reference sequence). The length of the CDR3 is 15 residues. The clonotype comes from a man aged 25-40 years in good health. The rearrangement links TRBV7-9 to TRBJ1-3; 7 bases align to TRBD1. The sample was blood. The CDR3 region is CASSSTGVSGNTIYF. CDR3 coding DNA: TGTGCCAGCAGCTCCACAGGGGTCTCTGGAAACACCATATATTTT.